These 21 T cell receptor beta chains share one sample of origin, sequenced in a study of blood T cell repertoires in COVID-19. Sequencing used immunoSEQ multiplex PCR; TCRdb keeps in-frame clones, though not all of them. The table lists approximately 210,000 clones, 75% to 90% of them singletons. The specimen was peripheral blood. These receptor sequences come from a man aged 40-55 years with acute or convalescent COVID-19.

This rearrangement joins TRBV10-1 to TRBJ2-7; TRBD2 is a possible D gene (6 bases). CDR3 length: 13 residues. V was cut by 0 bases and J by 6 bases, with 9 bases left in between. Per the germline V gene, CDR1 is WNHNN and CDR2 is SYGVQD (reference sequence). CDR3: CASSESRRGEQYF. The CDR3 bases are TGCGCCAGCAGTGAGTCAAGGAGGGGCGAGCAGTACTTC.

This rearrangement joins TRBV14 to TRBJ1-6; no definite D call. The CDR3 length is 15 residues. Trimming cost V 2 bases and J 7 bases, with 12 bases left between them. The V gene's germline CDR1 is SGHDN and CDR2 FVKESK. The DNA for the CDR3 is TGTGCCAGCAGCCAACGGTCACAGTCAAATTCACCCCTCCACTTT. Protein sequence: CASSQRSQSNSPLHF.

This chain connects TRBV25-1 to TRBJ2-3; D unresolved. This CDR3 spans 13 amino acids. Looked up from germline, CDR1 is MGHDK and CDR2 is SYGVNS. V was clipped by 7 bases and J by 3 bases, with 11 bases between them. Written as DNA, the CDR3 is TGTGCCAGCAAACTCCAAATTACAGATACGCAGTATTTT. Translated, it gives CASKLQITDTQYF.

The chain combines TRBV4-3 with TRBJ2-3, with 8 nucleotides matching TRBD2. This CDR3 region has 18 residues. Germline lookup yields CDR1 LGHNA and CDR2 YSLEER. With V trimmed by 0 bases and J by 6 bases, 14 bases remained unmatched. The CDR3 protein is CASSQDTLSGGDLDTQYF. CDR3 nucleotide sequence: TGCGCCAGCAGCCAAGATACTCTATCGGGGGGGGACTTGGATACGCAGTATTTT.

The rearrangement links TRBV19 to TRBJ2-1; 8 bases line up with TRBD1. The CDR3 has 16 residues. Germline CDR1 is LNHDA and CDR2 is SQIVND (reference sequence). V lost 9 bases, J lost 0 bases, and 10 bases stayed unmatched. The CDR3 sequence: CASGIMGQVSYNEQFF. Written as DNA, the CDR3 is TGTGCCAGCGGAATTATGGGACAGGTCTCCTACAATGAGCAGTTCTTC.

In this sample, this clone turned up a few times. The genes are TRBV4-3 and TRBJ2-3, with TRBD2 matching 13 bases. Germline CDR1 and CDR2: LGHNA and YSLEER. V shed 4 bases, J shed 0 bases, and the junction held 10 bases outside the gene matches. The CDR3 runs to 19 residues. Written as DNA, the CDR3 is TGCGCCAGCAGCCCGGGACTAGCGGGATGGGGGGGAAGCACAGATACGCAGTATTTT. The encoded protein is CASSPGLAGWGGSTDTQYF.

The chain couples TRBV18 to TRBJ1-4; TRBD1 matches 7 bases. Trimming took 3 bases from V and 3 from J; bases not matched to a gene: 4. From germline, CDR1 is KGHSH and CDR2 LQKENI. The CDR3 contains 15 residues. Here the CDR3 reads CASSPTGFPNEKLFF. CDR3 nucleotide sequence: TGTGCCAGCTCACCGACAGGGTTTCCTAATGAAAAACTGTTTTTT.

The chain recombines TRBV7-9 with TRBJ2-3, with TRBD2 identical over 13 bases. The trim removed 5 bases at V and 5 bases at J, leaving 10 bases unmatched. Germline V gives CDR1 SEHNR, CDR2 FQNEAQ (reference sequence). The CDR3 contains 17 residues. The CDR3 sequence is CASSLGLAGTRIDTQYF. The CDR3 DNA sequence: TGTGCCAGCAGCCTGGGACTAGCGGGAACCAGAATAGATACGCAGTATTTT.

J is TRBJ2-7 and V is TRBV29-1, with 11 bases matching TRBD2. The CDR3 runs to 14 residues. Germline assignment: CDR1 SQVTM and CDR2 ANQGSEA. The V and J ends lost 6 bases and 2 bases, in that order; junction bases with no gene match: 6. The CDR3 loop reads CSVETSGSPYEQYF. The CDR3 nucleotides read TGCAGCGTGGAAACTAGCGGGAGCCCCTACGAGCAGTACTTC.

V and J are TRBV7-9 and TRBJ2-1; a possible D gene is TRBD1 (5 bases). CDR1 SEHNR and CDR2 FQNEAQ come from the germline V gene (reference sequence). The CDR3 consists of 19 residues. V was pared by 4 bases and J by 3 bases, with 25 bases between. CDR3 residues: CASSSSTQGVPMRYNEQFF. The CDR3 nucleotides read TGTGCCAGCAGCTCCTCTACCCAGGGCGTCCCCATGCGCTACAATGAGCAGTTCTTC.

The gene calls are TRBV9 and TRBJ2-5, with TRBD2 as a possible D gene (6 bases). The V end lost 4 bases, the J end lost 4 bases, and 17 bases lay between the germline ends. The CDR3 loop spans 15 amino acids. Germline V gene data show CDR1 as SGDLS and CDR2 as YYNGEE. DNA of the CDR3: TGTGCCAGCAGCCCCCGGGGGACGATCTTAGAGACCCAGTACTTC. Residues: CASSPRGTILETQYF.

The chain combines TRBV19 with TRBJ2-1; TRBD2 matches at 9 bases. The CDR3 is 17 residues long. Germline assignment: CDR1 LNHDA and CDR2 SQIVND (reference sequence). The V gene end was trimmed by 1 base and the J gene end by 7 bases; junction bases not matched to a gene: 11. CDR3 region: CASSIGERREGRNEQFF. CDR3 DNA sequence: TGTGCCAGTAGTATAGGCGAGCGGCGGGAGGGCCGGAATGAGCAGTTCTTC.

This chain links TRBV19 with TRBJ2-7, with 9 bases lining up with TRBD2. Germline V gene sequence: CDR1 LNHDA, CDR2 SQIVND (reference sequence). The CDR3 spans 16 residues. V shed 1 base, J shed 1 base, and the junction held 5 bases outside the gene matches. DNA of the CDR3: TGTGCCAGTAGTATAGGAAGCGGGGGGTTTTCCTACGAGCAGTACTTC. Its translation is CASSIGSGGFSYEQYF.

The CDR3: CATPRNPGDSGELFF. CDR3 sequence (DNA): TGTGCCACCCCCAGAAATCCCGGTGACTCCGGGGAGCTGTTTTTT. The genes are TRBV19 and TRBJ2-2, with D hard to call. The CDR3 runs to 15 residues. Germline V lookup: CDR1 LNHDA, CDR2 SQIVND (reference sequence). V gave up 10 bases and J gave up 6 bases, with 21 bases separating them.

J is TRBJ2-5 and V is TRBV14; no reliable D call. V was trimmed by 0 bases and J by 1 base, leaving 9 bases between them. CDR1 is SGHDN, CDR2 FVKESK, per germline. The CDR3 spans 15 residues. The chain's CDR3 is CASSQERSIQETQYF. Written as DNA, the CDR3 is TGTGCCAGCAGCCAAGAGCGAAGCATCCAAGAGACCCAGTACTTC.

V gene TRBV1 combines with J gene TRBJ1-1; TRBD1 is the table's D call and was not checked against the DNA. TRBV1 is reported as a pseudogene. This CDR3 comprises 15 residues. The CDR3, as DNA: TGCACCAGCAGCCAAGAGGGGGTAACAGGGATAGAGACTTTCTTT. This encodes CTSSQEGVTGIETFF.

V usage is TRBV5-1 and J usage is TRBJ2-5, with 8 bases aligning to TRBD1. CDR1 and CDR2 from the germline V gene are SGHRS and YFSETQ. The CDR3 sequence is 15 residues long. The V and J ends lost 0 bases and 5 bases, in that order; junction bases with no gene match: 6. The CDR3 DNA follows: TGCGCCAGCAGCTTGGAGGGCAGGGGGCTTGAGACCCAGTACTTC. Protein: CASSLEGRGLETQYF.

The J gene is TRBJ2-7, the V gene TRBV4-1, with D tentatively TRBD2 (5 bases). The CDR3 is 14 amino acids. The V gene lost 4 bases and the J gene lost 5 bases, with 15 bases spanning the gap. Germline-derived CDR1 and CDR2 are MGHRA and YSYEKL. DNA of the CDR3: TGCGCCAGCAGCCCGAAGGTAGGAGCGGACGAGCAGTACTTC. Its translation: CASSPKVGADEQYF.

The chain employs TRBV19 and TRBJ2-2; D remains unclear. Germline V gene lookup returns CDR1 LNHDA and CDR2 SQIVND (reference sequence). Trimming stripped 1 base from V and 1 base from J, with 7 bases between. The CDR3 consists of 15 residues. The CDR3 region is CASSIVAENTGELFF. CDR3 nucleotide sequence: TGTGCCAGTAGTATAGTTGCGGAGAACACCGGGGAGCTGTTTTTT.

This rearrangement joins TRBV27 to TRBJ1-2, with D perhaps matching TRBD1 (6 bases). The V gene's germline CDR1 is MNHEY and CDR2 SMNVEV (reference sequence). The CDR3 runs 15 residues. Trimming removed 5 bases at V and 9 bases at J, with 22 bases between. The CDR3 sequence: CASSALLGQFVSYTF. CDR3 nucleotides: TGTGCCAGCAGTGCCCTATTAGGACAGTTCGTAAGCTACACCTTC.

The V gene is TRBV10-1, the J gene TRBJ2-5; 9 bases align to TRBD1. J gave up 4 bases and V 5 bases, and 8 bases lay outside the gene matches. The CDR3 has 15 residues. Germline values: CDR1 WNHNN, CDR2 SYGVQD (reference sequence). The CDR3 loop is CASSPGTGLLETQYF. CDR3 nucleotides: TGCGCCAGCAGTCCCGGGACAGGGTTGTTAGAGACCCAGTACTTC.